This TCR beta chain was captured in a study of blood T cell repertoires in COVID-19. Study overall: Samples of COVID-19 (acute and convalescent) were obtained from the United States, Italy and Spain. The analysed material was cDNA or gDNA that came from T cells, B-cell-depleted T cells, or PBMCs.

Trimming pared 7 bases from V and 6 bases from J, leaving 10 bases between. Germline V CDR1 and CDR2: SNHLY, FYNNEI. This CDR3 contains 12 residues. Original processing notes: Estimation of nucleated cell counts was performed using reference gene primer amplification. Generated by immunoSEQ multiplex PCR, the TCRdb table keeps only in-frame clones and is missing some. The D gene and trimming were derived from the DNA, and the V and J assignments and clone size from that table. This sample has 90,000 or so clones, with more than 70% found just once. The clonotype was recovered from a man in his sixties with acute or convalescent COVID-19. The chain recombines TRBV2 with TRBJ1-5; no clear D. Material for sequencing was peripheral blood. Written as DNA, the CDR3 is TGTGCCAGCACCATGAGCGGTCAGCCCCAGCATTTT. Translation gives CASTMSGQPQHF.